One and the same sample provided the 22 T cell receptor beta chains below, sequenced in a study of Ad26.COV2.S vaccination and SARS-CoV-2 variants. The treatment was: some 19 received Ad26.COV2.S at low or high dose, single or two shots; about 5 received placebo; per-sample allocation not given. Specimens were obtained on day 63 following the first vaccine or placebo injection. Repertoires were generated with immunoSEQ multiplex PCR, while TCRdb's copy carries only in-frame clones and drops some. The table has 350,000 to 500,000 clones, roughly nine tenths seen once. Sample: peripheral blood, taken in a trial of Ad26.COV2.S vaccine versus placebo. The receptors derive from a person aged 18-65 years who received the Ad26.COV2.S COVID-19 vaccine or a placebo.

V is TRBV7-5 and J is TRBJ2-2; the table's D call, TRBD1, was not checked against the DNA. TRBV7-5 counts as a pseudogene. The CDR3 sequence is 17 residues long. The CDR3 spells CVRSYDPTGKNTGELFF. The CDR3 DNA follows: TGTGTCAGAAGCTATGACCCGACAGGGAAGAACACCGGGGAGCTGTTTTTT.

The rearrangement links TRBV7-3 to TRBJ1-1, with D hard to call. CDR1 is SGHTA and CDR2 is FQGTGA in the germline V gene. This CDR3 region has 13 residues. V gave up 1 base and J gave up 4 bases, with 7 bases separating them. The DNA for the CDR3 is TGTGCCAGCAGCTTAAAGTGGGGCACTGAAGCTTTCTTT. This encodes CASSLKWGTEAFF.

Here the CDR3 DNA reads TGTGCCAGCAGCCGACCCGGAGATACGCAGTATTTT. Protein product: CASSRPGDTQYF. V usage is TRBV6-5 and J usage is TRBJ2-3, with D uncertain. V dropped 6 bases and J dropped 5 bases, with 9 bases sitting between them. From germline, CDR1 is MNHEY and CDR2 SVGAGI. The CDR3 spans 12 residues.

The chain joins TRBV6-5 to TRBJ1-5; D might be TRBD1 (6 bases). V was trimmed by 6 bases and J by 3 bases, leaving 12 bases between them. Per germline, CDR1 MNHEY and CDR2 SVGAGI. The CDR3 runs 14 residues. The CDR3 here is CASRGRGNNQPQHF. The CDR3 DNA is TGTGCCAGCAGGGGCAGGGGAAACAATCAGCCCCAGCATTTT.

The CDR3 spells CAMGRGGQETQYF. The CDR3, as DNA: TGTGCCATGGGAAGGGGGGGCCAAGAGACCCAGTACTTC. This sequence joins TRBV10-3 and TRBJ2-5; weak D call: TRBD2 (7 bases). The CDR3 runs to 13 residues. V was trimmed by 9 bases and J by 1 base, leaving 12 bases between them. CDR1 is ENHRY and CDR2 is SYGVKD in the germline V gene.

This sequence joins TRBV9 and TRBJ2-1; D is unresolved. The CDR3 runs to 15 residues. Trimming cost V 0 bases and J 0 bases, with 7 bases left between them. Per germline, CDR1 SGDLS and CDR2 YYNGEE. The CDR3 protein is CASSVGRSSYNEQFF. CDR3 DNA: TGTGCCAGCAGCGTAGGAAGAAGCTCCTACAATGAGCAGTTCTTC.

Only a few counts were recorded for this clone. This chain uses TRBV28 with TRBJ2-7; either TRBD1 or TRBD2 may supply D (5 bases each). The V end lost 3 bases, the J end lost 2 bases, and 11 bases lay between the germline ends. CDR1 is MDHEN, CDR2 SYDVKM, per germline. CDR3 size: 14 residues. CDR3 protein: CASSFTGPPYEQYV. In DNA form, the CDR3 reads TGTGCCAGCAGTTTCACGGGACCCCCCTACGAGCAGTACGTC.

V gene TRBV7-9 combines with J gene TRBJ1-4; D is unclear. The CDR3 runs to 12 residues. The V and J ends lost 3 bases and 10 bases respectively, with 9 bases between them. Germline V CDR1 and CDR2: SEHNR, FQNEAQ (reference sequence). CDR3 amino acids: CASSLGTRKLFF. Here the CDR3 DNA reads TGTGCCAGCAGCTTGGGCACCAGAAAACTGTTTTTT.

The CDR3 region is CASSLSATGELFF. The DNA for the CDR3 is TGTGCCAGCAGTTTATCGGCCACCGGGGAGCTGTTTTTT. The chain uses TRBV12-3 or TRBV12-4 and TRBJ2-2; D is uncertain. The CDR3 runs to 13 residues. Trimming pared 2 bases from V and 4 bases from J, leaving 5 bases between.

V usage is TRBV7-6 and J usage is TRBJ2-3; no clear D gene. This CDR3 contains 14 residues. CDR1 is SGHVS, CDR2 FNYEAQ, per germline. Trimming stripped 5 bases from V and 0 bases from J, with 9 bases between. The CDR3 region has the DNA TGTGCCAGCAGCCCCATTGCTAGCACAGATACGCAGTATTTT. Its protein is CASSPIASTDTQYF.

The chain couples TRBV5-1 to TRBJ2-5, with D perhaps matching TRBD1 (6 bases). The germline V gene encodes CDR1 SGHRS and CDR2 YFSETQ. V gave up 6 bases and J gave up 5 bases, with 17 bases separating them. The CDR3 runs to 14 residues. CDR3 residues: CASMDNRDVETQYF. CDR3 sequence (DNA): TGCGCCAGCATGGACAACAGGGACGTTGAGACCCAGTACTTC.

The chain couples TRBV6-5 to TRBJ1-1; D not certain. CDR1 is MNHEY and CDR2 is SVGAGI in the germline V gene. The CDR3 is 13 amino acids. The germline V and J ends were trimmed by 10 bases and 5 bases, with 17 bases remaining between them. CDR3 nucleotide sequence: TGTGCCACCGCGGACCGCTCGGGAACTGAAGCTTTCTTT. Residues: CATADRSGTEAFF.

The rearrangement joins TRBV6-5 to TRBJ1-3; D is uncertain. The CDR3 has 15 amino acids. Trimming left V 0 bases short and J 0 bases short, with 6 bases between. Germline V CDR1 and CDR2: MNHEY, SVGAGI. CDR3 sequence: CASSYSSYSGNTIYF. The CDR3 nucleotides are TGTGCCAGCAGTTACTCCTCATACTCTGGAAACACCATATATTTT.

The gene calls are TRBV15 and TRBJ1-2, with 10 bases fitting TRBD1. This CDR3 is 15 amino acids long. V shed 3 bases and J 4 bases; nucleotides not matched to a gene: 5. The germline CDR1 and CDR2 sequences are LNHNV and YYDKDF (reference sequence). CDR3 protein: CATSRGTGAPYGYTF. The CDR3 DNA reads TGTGCCACCAGCAGGGGGACAGGGGCCCCCTATGGCTACACCTTC.

The chain uses TRBV20-1 and TRBJ2-1; no reliable D call. Per germline, CDR1 DFQATT and CDR2 SNEGSKA (reference sequence). V gave up 4 bases and J gave up 6 bases, with 4 bases separating them. The CDR3 has 10 amino acids. The CDR3, as DNA: TGCAGTGCTACCGCCAATGAGCAGTTCTTC. This encodes CSATANEQFF.

This rearrangement joins TRBV6-6 to TRBJ2-3, with 13 nucleotides matching TRBD2. Trimming cost V 9 bases and J 5 bases; bases outside gene matches: 11. Germline CDR1 and CDR2: MNHNY and SVGAGI (reference sequence). This CDR3 region has 16 residues. The CDR3 is CASTAGTSGVGDTQYF. The CDR3 DNA is TGTGCCAGTACAGCCGGGACTAGCGGGGTAGGAGATACGCAGTATTTT.

This chain joins TRBV28 and TRBJ2-2; the match to TRBD2 covers 10 bases. Looked up from germline, CDR1 is MDHEN and CDR2 is SYDVKM. The CDR3 is made up of 15 amino acids. The trim removed 5 bases at V and 1 base at J, leaving 1 base unmatched. CDR3 loop: CASSLAGENTGELFF. Written as DNA, the CDR3 is TGTGCCAGCAGTCTAGCGGGAGAGAACACCGGGGAGCTGTTTTTT. The complete variable domain, with remaining parts taken from reference TRBV28 and TRBJ2-2, reads DVKVTQSSRYLVKRTGEKVFLECVQDMDHENMFWYRQDPGLGLRLIYFSYDVKMKEKGDIPEGYSVSREKKERFSLILESASTNQTSMYLCASSLAGENTGELFFGEGSRLTVL.

This clone was counted only a few times. The chain is built from TRBV5-1 and TRBJ1-1, with a possible D match to TRBD1 (6 bases). The CDR3 contains 18 residues. V lost 4 bases and J 10 bases, leaving 32 bases between the germline ends. The germline V gene encodes CDR1 SGHRS and CDR2 YFSETQ. The CDR3, as DNA: TGCGCCAGCAGCCCGACTCGAACAGGGACCCGGGCTAATAGCGTAGCTTTCTTT. Translating gives CASSPTRTGTRANSVAFF.

The chain is built from TRBV9 and TRBJ1-3, with D unclear. The germline V gene encodes CDR1 SGDLS and CDR2 YYNGEE. The CDR3 extends over 15 amino acids. Deletions cut 3 bases from V and 0 bases from J, with 10 bases between. CDR3 sequence: CASSAGGVSGNTIYF. CDR3 DNA: TGTGCCAGCAGCGCGGGCGGGGTCTCTGGAAACACCATATATTTT.

The J gene is TRBJ2-7, the V gene TRBV6-5; unclear D gene. The CDR3 loop spans 11 amino acids. In germline, CDR1 is MNHEY, CDR2 SVGAGI. The ends were cut back, 6 bases at V and 2 bases at J, with 5 bases in the middle. As DNA, the CDR3 is TGTGCCAGCAGAGGAGCCTACGAGCAGTACTTC. It is translated as CASRGAYEQYF.

CDR3 in amino acids: CATSDPSGRADTQYF. CDR3 nucleotide sequence: TGTGCCACCAGTGACCCCAGCGGGAGGGCAGATACGCAGTATTTT. J is TRBJ2-3 and V is TRBV24-1, with 10 nucleotides matching TRBD2. The CDR3 spans 15 residues. V dropped 4 bases and J dropped 4; count of bases not matched to a gene: 4. Germline-derived CDR1 and CDR2 are KGHDR and SFDVKD.

This clone was observed a handful of times. The CDR3 protein is CASGLANEKLFF. The CDR3 DNA reads as TGTGCCAGCGGCCTAGCTAATGAAAAACTGTTTTTT. The gene calls are TRBV7-9 and TRBJ1-4; D gene unclear. The germline V gene encodes CDR1 SEHNR and CDR2 FQNEAQ (reference sequence). Trimming took 8 bases from V and 3 from J, leaving 7 bases between them. The CDR3 consists of 12 residues.